Sequencing of this T cell receptor (beta chain) was carried out in a study of early T cells in non-severe SARS-CoV-2 infection. As for the study in general: From unsorted whole blood, bulk RNA was sequenced, and the chains remained unpaired.

Study outcomes and limitations: Anti-spike CD8 specificities were favored by VDJdb matching, whose results missed private and CD4 specificities.

The CDR3 has 18 residues. The V and J ends lost 5 bases and 3 bases, in that order; junction bases with no gene match: 9. This clonotype was recorded many times. Its antigen is unknown. Attachment of unique molecular identifiers was made to individual cDNA molecules. TCRdb independently ran MiXCR on the 5' RACE reads; one entry per CDR3 protein. The data hold under 70,000 distinct CDR3 sequences, with 11% observed a single time. The clonotype comes from an adult who was a healthcare worker with PCR-confirmed SARS-CoV-2 infection or an uninfected control (not recorded which). The sample consisted of whole blood. The chain uses TRBV12-3 or TRBV12-4 and TRBJ2-1; 14 nucleotides line up with TRBD2. The CDR3 DNA sequence: TGTGCCAGCAGTCCGACTAGCGGGAGGGCCTCGGGCTACAATGAGCAGTTCTTC. Amino acids: CASSPTSGRASGYNEQFF.